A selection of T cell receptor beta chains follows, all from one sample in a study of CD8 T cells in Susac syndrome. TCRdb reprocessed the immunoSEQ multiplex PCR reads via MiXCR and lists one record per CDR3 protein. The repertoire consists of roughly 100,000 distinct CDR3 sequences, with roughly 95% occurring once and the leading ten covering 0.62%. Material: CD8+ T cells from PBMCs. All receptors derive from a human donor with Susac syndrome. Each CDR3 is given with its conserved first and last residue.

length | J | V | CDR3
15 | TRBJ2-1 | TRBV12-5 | CASGSTGMGRNEQFF
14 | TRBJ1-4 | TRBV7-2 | CASSGQGEDEKLFF
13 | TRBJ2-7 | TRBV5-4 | CASSPPRSYEQYF
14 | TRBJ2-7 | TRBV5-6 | CASSSAGDSYEQYF
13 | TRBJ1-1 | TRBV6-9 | CASKPEGNTEAFF
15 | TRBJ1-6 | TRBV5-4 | CASSLGSAANSPLHF
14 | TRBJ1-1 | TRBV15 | CATSRVAGRGEAFF
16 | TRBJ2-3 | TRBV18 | CASSPAGSSSTDTQYF
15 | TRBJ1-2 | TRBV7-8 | CASSLAGGEGYGYTF
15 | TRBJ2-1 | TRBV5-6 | CASSSRVPRYNEQFF
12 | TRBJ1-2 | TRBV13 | CASQEGVLGYTF
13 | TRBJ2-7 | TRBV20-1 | CSAGRTSDNEQYF
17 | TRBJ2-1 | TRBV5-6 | CASSLIPFFPPYNEQFF
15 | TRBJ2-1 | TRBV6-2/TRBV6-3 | CASSSKRGGYNEQFF
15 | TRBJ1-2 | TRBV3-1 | CASSQVRGSAHGYTF
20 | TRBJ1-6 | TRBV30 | CAWCPGTGVFTSSYNSPLHF
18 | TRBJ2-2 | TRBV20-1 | CSARSSDLDRGNAGELFF
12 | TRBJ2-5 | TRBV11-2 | CASSLGTSGSYF
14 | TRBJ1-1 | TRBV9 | CASSAGGSYTEAFF
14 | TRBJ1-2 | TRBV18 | CASSPLSDSYGYTF
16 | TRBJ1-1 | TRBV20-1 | CSARDPGFSMNTEAFF
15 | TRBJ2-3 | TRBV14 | CASSQVVDTTDTQYF
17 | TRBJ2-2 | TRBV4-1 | CASSLASRTTGTGELFF
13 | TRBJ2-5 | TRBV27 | CASSPKSIGTQYF
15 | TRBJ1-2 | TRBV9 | CASSVDGRVVGGYTF
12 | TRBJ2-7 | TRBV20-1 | CSAPTSGDEQYF
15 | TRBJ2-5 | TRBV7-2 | CASSTGQAVQETQYF
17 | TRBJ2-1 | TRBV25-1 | CASSDTLLAGGYNEQFF
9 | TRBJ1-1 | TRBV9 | CASSPNAFF
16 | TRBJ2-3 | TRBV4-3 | CASSQAWRGGRDTQYF
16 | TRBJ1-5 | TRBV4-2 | CASSQEEGQGNQPQHF
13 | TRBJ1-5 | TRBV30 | CAWSRDSNQPQHF
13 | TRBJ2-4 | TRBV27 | CASSSGARNIQYF
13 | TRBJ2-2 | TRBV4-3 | CASSQEPNGELFF
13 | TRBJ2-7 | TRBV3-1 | CASSQDRDYEQYF
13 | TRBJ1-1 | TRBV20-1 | CSARTPGDTEAFF
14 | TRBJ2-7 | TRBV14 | CASSQFLGAYEQYF
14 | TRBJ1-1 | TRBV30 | CASQGGRENTEAFF
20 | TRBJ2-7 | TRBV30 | CAWSTLSGTSGGLGSYEQYF
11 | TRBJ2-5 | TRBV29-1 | CSVVGQETQYF
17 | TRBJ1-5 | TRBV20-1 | CSAREALRAGSNQPQHF
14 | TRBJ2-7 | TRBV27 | CASSSSPAPDEQYF
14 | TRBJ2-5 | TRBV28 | CASSFPGGIETQYF
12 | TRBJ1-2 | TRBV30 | CAWVGDFLRYTF
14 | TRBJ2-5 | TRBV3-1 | CASLLTGDQETQYF
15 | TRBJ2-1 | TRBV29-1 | CSVGRLAGGDSEQFF
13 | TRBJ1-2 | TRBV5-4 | CASSHDRGNGYTF
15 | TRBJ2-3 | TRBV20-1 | CSASKVAASTDTQYF
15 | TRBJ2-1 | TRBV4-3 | CASSQNPGGVGEQFF
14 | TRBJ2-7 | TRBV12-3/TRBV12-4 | CASSTRDSPYEQYF
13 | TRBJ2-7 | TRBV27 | CASSLSRTYEQYF
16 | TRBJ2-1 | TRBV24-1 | CATSDFSGGTYNEQFF
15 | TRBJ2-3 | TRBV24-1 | CAASGGAGGTDTQYF
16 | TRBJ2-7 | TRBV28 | CASRYQAGQGIYEQYF
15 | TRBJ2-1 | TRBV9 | CASSGAGGDYNEQFF
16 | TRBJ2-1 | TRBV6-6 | CASSSGGTGSYNEQFF
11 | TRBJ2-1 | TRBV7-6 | CASSLVDEQFF
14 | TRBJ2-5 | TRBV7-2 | CASSLVFSRETQYF
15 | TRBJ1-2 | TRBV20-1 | CSARDQRGGRRGYTF